This is a list of T cell receptor beta chains from one sample in a study of cytomegalovirus exposure and HLA in healthy donors. Assay: immunoSEQ multiplex PCR; the TCRdb copy retains only in-frame clones and omits some. The sample totals about 84,000 clones. Sequenced: PBMCs. The receptors originated from a man aged 45-65 years in good health and CMV-seronegative. Each CDR3 is given with its conserved first and last residue. A D gene is named only where the DNA matches it firmly.

>TRBJ1-2|TRBV14|TRBD1
CASNRDRGDGYTF
TGTGCCAGCAACAGGGACAGGGGCGATGGCTACACCTTC
>TRBJ1-1|TRBV28|TRBD1
CASRQGTGAFF
TGTGCCAGCAGGCAAGGGACAGGTGCTTTCTTT
>TRBJ2-7|TRBV18|-
CASSPPPRGGGEQYF
TGTGCCAGCTCACCACCTCCTAGAGGCGGAGGCGAGCAGTACTTC
>TRBJ2-1|TRBV7-8|TRBD2
CASSLELAGGNNEQFF
TGTGCCAGCAGCTTAGAGCTAGCGGGGGGTAACAATGAGCAGTTCTTC
>TRBJ1-6|TRBV2|-
CASRDSTSPLHF
TGTGCCAGCAGGGACAGTACTTCACCCCTCCACTTT
>TRBJ1-4|TRBV19|-
CASSSNAGGVGEKLFF
TGTGCCAGTAGCTCTAACGCCGGGGGAGTTGGTGAAAAACTGTTTTTT
>TRBJ1-1|TRBV18|-
CASSPYDRMNTEAFF
TGTGCCAGCTCACCTTATGACAGGATGAACACTGAAGCTTTCTTT
>TRBJ2-7|TRBV7-2|-
CASSLYGANYEQYF
TGTGCCAGCAGCTTATATGGGGCGAACTACGAGCAGTACTTC
>TRBJ2-7|TRBV10-3|TRBD1
CAISPQGTGAYEQYF
TGTGCCATCAGCCCGCAAGGGACAGGGGCCTACGAGCAGTACTTC
>TRBJ2-3|TRBV6-5|-
CASSYARGGEDTQYF
TGTGCCAGCAGTTACGCGAGGGGGGGGGAGGATACGCAGTATTTT
>TRBJ1-4|TRBV6-6|TRBD1
CASKDPGQGNEKLFF
TGTGCCAGCAAAGACCCTGGACAGGGGAATGAAAAACTGTTTTTT
>TRBJ2-7|TRBV10-3|TRBD1
CAISESRWGQGYSYEQYF
TGTGCCATCAGTGAGTCACGGTGGGGACAGGGCTATTCCTACGAGCAGTACTTC
>TRBJ2-7|TRBV11-3|-
CASSLGGGEQYF
TGTGCCAGCAGCTTAGGAGGGGGCGAGCAGTACTTC
>TRBJ2-5|TRBV5-1|-
CASSLGEKQETQYF
TGCGCCAGCAGCTTGGGAGAAAAACAAGAGACCCAGTACTTC
>TRBJ2-7|TRBV7-2|-
CASTPRGGTYEQYF
TGTGCCAGCACCCCCCGAGGAGGCACCTACGAGCAGTACTTC
>TRBJ2-4|TRBV11-2|TRBD1
CASSPPGQGQKNIQYF
TGTGCCAGCAGCCCCCCGGGACAGGGCCAAAAAAACATTCAGTACTTC
>TRBJ1-1|TRBV5-6|TRBD1
CASSFSPDRGYLNTEAFF
TGTGCCAGCAGCTTTTCCCCCGACAGGGGATACCTTAACACTGAAGCTTTCTTT
>TRBJ2-5|TRBV7-3|TRBD2
CASSSSSGGLETQYF
TGTGCCAGCAGCTCATCTAGCGGGGGGCTGGAGACCCAGTACTTC
>TRBJ2-2|TRBV27|TRBD2
CASSLSYRGGGALTGELFF
TGTGCCAGCAGTTTATCTTATCGGGGCGGGGGGGCCTTAACCGGGGAGCTGTTTTTT
>TRBJ2-7|TRBV5-8|TRBD1
CASSLVTGTGSYEQYF
TGTGCCAGCAGCTTGGTAACAGGGACAGGTTCCTACGAGCAGTACTTC
>TRBJ1-5|TRBV18|-
CASSLSGGRGNQPQHF
TGTGCCAGCTCCCTGTCCGGGGGAAGGGGCAATCAGCCCCAGCATTTT
>TRBJ1-2|TRBV7-2|-
CASSLNAGVYGYTF
TGTGCCAGCAGCTTAAACGCAGGGGTCTATGGCTACACCTTC
>TRBJ2-3|TRBV7-9|TRBD1
CASSFEGGQYF
TGTGCCAGCAGCTTCGAAGGGGGCCAGTATTTT
>TRBJ1-2|TRBV7-9|-
CASSRGAGRNYGYTF
TGTGCCAGCAGCAGAGGAGCGGGGCGGAACTATGGCTACACCTTC
>TRBJ1-5|TRBV6-5|-
CASSYSQDNQPQHF
TGTGCCAGCAGTTACAGTCAGGACAATCAGCCCCAGCATTTT
>TRBJ2-7|TRBV28|TRBD1
CASSLSGTGGREQYF
TGTGCCAGCAGTTTATCCGGGACAGGGGGCCGGGAGCAGTACTTC
>TRBJ2-7|TRBV11-1|-
CASSLTQGQYEQYF
TGTGCCAGCAGCTTAACGCAGGGTCAGTACGAGCAGTACTTC
>TRBJ2-7|TRBV27|TRBD1
CASSLYGDRVYEQYF
TGTGCCAGCAGTTTATATGGGGACAGGGTCTACGAGCAGTACTTC
>TRBJ1-2|TRBV7-9|-
CASSRQLHYGYTF
TGTGCCAGCAGCCGACAGCTCCACTATGGCTACACCTTC
>TRBJ1-1|TRBV19|TRBD1
CASDRGILTEAFF
TGTGCCAGTGACAGGGGTATCCTGACTGAAGCTTTCTTT
>TRBJ1-2|TRBV4-1|TRBD1
CASSHRVTGQGNYGYTF
TGCGCCAGCAGCCACCGAGTGACGGGACAGGGGAACTATGGCTACACCTTC
>TRBJ2-1|TRBV6-4|TRBD2
CASSDEAGGRYNEQFF
TGTGCCAGCAGTGACGAAGCGGGGGGCCGTTACAATGAGCAGTTCTTC
>TRBJ1-2|TRBV19|-
CASSIGPTGNRGYTF
TGTGCCAGTAGTATTGGTCCAACAGGGAATCGTGGCTACACCTTC
>TRBJ1-6|TRBV7-8|-
CASSLAAGGNSPLHF
TGTGCCAGCAGCTTAGCGGCGGGAGGGAATTCACCCCTCCACTTT
>TRBJ2-7|TRBV7-9|-
CASSARQSYEQYF
TGTGCCAGCAGCGCCCGACAGAGCTACGAGCAGTACTTC
>TRBJ2-5|TRBV9|TRBD2
CASSVGGRGALGETQYF
TGTGCCAGCAGCGTAGGAGGGAGGGGAGCCTTAGGGGAGACCCAGTACTTC
>TRBJ2-7|TRBV28|TRBD2
CASSPRGRVIYEQYF
TGTGCCAGCAGCCCTCGGGGGAGGGTAATCTACGAGCAGTACTTC
>TRBJ2-6|TRBV4-3|-
CASSQERYSGANVLTF
TGCGCCAGCAGCCAAGAGAGATACTCTGGGGCCAACGTCCTGACTTTC
>TRBJ2-1|TRBV6-1|-
CASSEGTSNNEQFF
TGTGCCAGCAGTGAAGGGACATCCAACAATGAGCAGTTCTTC
>TRBJ2-5|TRBV6-5|-
CASNQGGRETQYF
TGTGCCAGCAACCAGGGGGGACGGGAGACCCAGTACTTC
>TRBJ1-1|TRBV18|-
CASSPRQQGSPTEAFF
TGTGCCAGCTCACCACGCCAACAGGGCAGCCCGACTGAAGCTTTCTTT
>TRBJ1-4|TRBV19|TRBD1
CASWDGQGWEKLFF
TGTGCCAGTTGGGATGGACAGGGTTGGGAAAAACTGTTTTTT
>TRBJ2-2|TRBV5-1|TRBD1
CASSFQGAQNTGELFF
TGCGCCAGCAGCTTCCAGGGGGCGCAGAACACCGGGGAGCTGTTTTTT
>TRBJ2-5|TRBV29-1|-
CSVQGWFQETQYF
TGCAGCGTTCAGGGTTGGTTTCAAGAGACCCAGTACTTC
>TRBJ2-7|TRBV6-5|TRBD1
CASSYSGQGPYEQYF
TGTGCCAGCAGTTACTCCGGACAGGGACCCTACGAGCAGTACTTC
>TRBJ2-7|TRBV18|-
CASSRLQGLDEQYF
TGTGCCAGCTCACGGTTACAGGGTCTCGACGAGCAGTACTTC
>TRBJ2-2|TRBV2|-
CASRTDSTGELFF
TGTGCCAGCAGAACCGACAGCACCGGGGAGCTGTTTTTT
>TRBJ2-1|TRBV10-3|-
CAISERQGSYNEQFF
TGTGCCATCAGTGAACGGCAGGGGAGTTACAATGAGCAGTTCTTC
>TRBJ2-5|TRBV19|TRBD2
CASRGEGLETQYF
TGTGCCAGTAGAGGGGAGGGGTTGGAGACCCAGTACTTC